Below, 20 T cell receptor beta chains from the same sample are listed, as sequenced in a study of T-cell memory formation after mild COVID-19. TCRdb recomputed calls from the 5' RACE reads with MiXCR, one row per CDR3 protein. The repertoire holds under 300,000 distinct CDR3 sequences, roughly 18% seen once, with under 25% in the top ten. Sequenced material: PBMCs or a T cell subset sorted from them (not recorded which). These receptors were obtained from a man aged 18 to 29 who had mild COVID-19 (a few samples of this study predate the infection). Cell type and time point are not known.

This clonotype appeared a few times. V is TRBV3-1 and J is TRBJ2-2; D gene ambiguous. This CDR3 has 16 residues. Germline values: CDR1 LGHDT, CDR2 YNNKEL (reference sequence). Trimming removed 1 base from V and 2 bases from J, with 11 bases in between. The CDR3 protein is CASSQVVSTNTGELFF. The CDR3 nucleotides read TGTGCCAGCAGCCAAGTCGTCAGTACAAACACCGGGGAGCTGTTTTTT.

The gene calls are TRBV19 and TRBJ2-3; 9 bases agree with TRBD2. V shed 7 bases and J 1 base; nucleotides not matched to a gene: 9. Germline CDR1 LNHDA, CDR2 SQIVND (reference sequence). The CDR3 totals 16 residues. CDR3 sequence (DNA): TGTGCCAGTACATCACCGGGACTAGCCCGCACAGATACGCAGTATTTT. It codes for CASTSPGLARTDTQYF.

Only a few counts were recorded for this clonotype. The chain recombines TRBV12-3 or TRBV12-4 with TRBJ2-1; 8 bases fit TRBD2. The CDR3 has 15 amino acids. The V gene end was trimmed by 3 bases and the J gene end by 7 bases; junction bases not matched to a gene: 8. The CDR3 nucleotides are TGTGCCAGCAGTTTTAGCGGGGAATCGGTGAATGAGCAGTTCTTC. Translated, it gives CASSFSGESVNEQFF.

This clonotype was seen only once. The chain has TRBV20-1 and TRBJ2-7; 10 bases are a match to TRBD2. Germline V gene lookup returns CDR1 DFQATT and CDR2 SNEGSKA (reference sequence). The CDR3 is 14 amino acids. V was pared by 3 bases and J by 7 bases, with 9 bases of the junction left unmatched. The CDR3: CSARGSGGAKEQYV. CDR3 bases: TGCAGTGCTAGGGGCAGCGGGGGGGCTAAAGAGCAGTACGTC.

V is TRBV5-6 and J is TRBJ1-3; 7 bases map to TRBD1. The length of the CDR3 is 18 residues. Trimming cost V 4 bases and J 0 bases; bases outside gene matches: 13. Germline V gene data show CDR1 as SGHDT and CDR2 as YYEEEE. Here the CDR3 DNA reads TGTGCCAGCAGCCCTGGGACAGAATATGCCTTCTCTGGAAACACCATATATTTT. Translation: CASSPGTEYAFSGNTIYF.

This clonotype was seen only a few times. The V gene is TRBV7-9, the J gene TRBJ2-7; D unresolved. Germline-derived CDR1 and CDR2 are SEHNR and FQNEAQ (reference sequence). V was pared by 4 bases and J by 0 bases, with 10 bases between. This CDR3 comprises 14 residues. In DNA form, the CDR3 reads TGTGCCAGCAGCTACGGACGGAGCTCCTACGAGCAGTACTTC. This sequence encodes CASSYGRSSYEQYF.

This clonotype was found a few times. The chain carries TRBV29-1 and TRBJ1-3; 10 positions agree with TRBD1. The CDR3 runs 15 residues. The trim removed 6 bases at V and 5 bases at J, leaving 10 bases unmatched. The germline V gene encodes CDR1 SQVTM and CDR2 ANQGSEA. The CDR3 bases are TGCAGCGTCTCCCGGACAGGGGGTGGAAGAAACACCATATATTTT. It yields the protein CSVSRTGGGRNTIYF. Full variable domain (missing parts from reference TRBV29-1 and TRBJ1-3): SAVISQKPSRDICQRGTSLTIQCQVDSQVTMMFWYRQQPGQSLTLIATANQGSEATYESGFVIDKFPISRPNLTFSTLTVSNMSPEDSSIYLCSVSRTGGGRNTIYFGEGSWLTVV.

J is TRBJ2-7 and V is TRBV10-3, with TRBD2 identical over 8 bases. Germline V gene data show CDR1 as ENHRY and CDR2 as SYGVKD. J gave up 5 bases and V 6 bases, and 9 bases lay outside the gene matches. This CDR3 spans 14 amino acids. CDR3 amino acids: CAIRAGADVNEQYF. The CDR3 nucleotides read TGTGCCATCAGAGCGGGGGCCGATGTCAACGAGCAGTACTTC.

In this sample, this clonotype turned up a few times. This chain joins TRBV4-1 and TRBJ1-2, with D maybe TRBD1 (6 bases). Trimming pared 0 bases from V and 8 bases from J, leaving 16 bases between. This CDR3 is built from 15 residues. Germline CDR1 is MGHRA and CDR2 is YSYEKL. CDR3 protein: CASSQEGQPSVGYTF. The CDR3 nucleotides are TGCGCCAGCAGCCAAGAAGGACAGCCTTCGGTAGGCTACACCTTC.

This chain links TRBV7-2 with TRBJ2-1; TRBD2 aligns across 8 bases. After removal of 5 bases from V and 4 bases from J, the junction contained 10 bases not matched to a gene. The CDR3 sequence is 16 residues long. Germline V CDR1 and CDR2: SGHTA, FQGNSA. The CDR3 is CASSNRRGGGYNEQFF. CDR3 sequence (DNA): TGTGCCAGCAGCAACCGGCGGGGCGGGGGGTACAATGAGCAGTTCTTC.

This chain joins TRBV4-1 and TRBJ2-1; 14 bases are a match to TRBD2. The CDR3 spans 17 residues. Germline CDR1 is MGHRA and CDR2 is YSYEKL. V trimming: 4 bases; J trimming: 2 bases; junction bases outside the gene matches: 4. The chain's CDR3 is CASSPTSGGAPYNEQFF. The CDR3 coding sequence is TGCGCCAGCAGCCCGACTAGCGGGGGGGCCCCCTACAATGAGCAGTTCTTC.

The chain is built from TRBV12-3 or TRBV12-4 and TRBJ2-1; 9 bases match TRBD2. This CDR3 region has 14 residues. V shed 6 bases, J shed 7 bases, and the junction held 7 bases outside the gene matches. CDR3 bases: TGTGCCAGCAGGCGGGGGGGCCTGGGAAATGAGCAGTTCTTC. This gives the protein CASRRGGLGNEQFF.

CDR3 residues: CASSYSNYGYTF. CDR3 sequence (DNA): TGTGCCAGCAGTTACTCAAACTATGGCTACACCTTC. The chain carries TRBV6-6 and TRBJ1-2; D remains ambiguous. CDR1 MNHNY and CDR2 SVGAGI come from the germline V gene (reference sequence). Trimming left V 0 bases short and J 2 bases short, with 1 base between. This CDR3 is 12 amino acids long.

In this sample, this clonotype turned up many times. V and J are TRBV10-2 and TRBJ2-3, with D perhaps matching TRBD1 or TRBD2 (5 bases each). The CDR3 has 11 residues. CDR1 is WSHSY, CDR2 SAAADI, per germline. Trimming removed 3 bases at V and 8 bases at J, with 6 bases between. CDR3 sequence reads: CASSDGGTQYF. The CDR3 nucleotides read TGCGCCAGCAGTGATGGGGGTACGCAGTATTTT.

The DNA of the CDR3 is TGTGCCAGCAGCTTACTCCCGGGTTACGAGCAGTACTTC. Residues: CASSLLPGYEQYF. This chain links TRBV28 with TRBJ2-7; no clear D gene. Germline V lookup: CDR1 MDHEN, CDR2 SYDVKM. The CDR3 covers 13 residues. The ends were cut back, 6 bases at V and 4 bases at J, with 13 bases in the middle.

This chain joins TRBV6-5 and TRBJ1-1, with D possibly being TRBD1 (6 bases). The V gene's germline CDR1 is MNHEY and CDR2 SVGAGI. V was trimmed by 0 bases and J by 9 bases, leaving 14 bases between them. The CDR3 length is 14 residues. CDR3: CASSYSPGQVKAFF. The CDR3 DNA follows: TGTGCCAGCAGTTACTCTCCGGGACAAGTTAAAGCTTTCTTT.

J is TRBJ2-7 and V is TRBV12-3 or TRBV12-4; possibly TRBD1 for D (6 bases). The CDR3 runs 12 residues. V shed 5 bases and J shed 5 bases, with 10 bases lying between them. The DNA of the CDR3 is TGTGCCAGCAGTCCCTACAGGGACGAGCAGTACTTC. Its protein product is CASSPYRDEQYF.

The table lists this clonotype with many counts. The chain combines TRBV7-6 with TRBJ2-4; a weak D match, TRBD2 (6 bases). Trimming stripped 5 bases from V and 1 base from J, with 18 bases between. The CDR3 runs to 17 residues. CDR1 is SGHVS and CDR2 is FNYEAQ in the germline V gene. The CDR3 DNA is TGTGCCAGCAGCCGGGGGAGGCACAGAGAGGCCAAAAACATTCAGTACTTC. Its translation is CASSRGRHREAKNIQYF. The full variable domain, its missing parts supplied by reference TRBV7-6 and TRBJ2-4, is GAGVSQSPRYKVTKRGQDVALRCDPISGHVSLYWYRQALGQGPEFLTYFNYEAQQDKSGLPNDRFSAERPEGSISTLTIQRTEQRDSAMYRCASSRGRHREAKNIQYFGAGTRLSVL.

The chain uses TRBV4-1 and TRBJ2-1; D gene uncertain. This CDR3 has 15 residues. V lost 4 bases, J lost 5 bases, and 15 bases lay in between. Per the germline V gene, CDR1 is MGHRA and CDR2 is YSYEKL. CDR3 nucleotides: TGCGCCAGCAGCCCCCAACCCTGGGCTGACAATGAGCAGTTCTTC. Protein: CASSPQPWADNEQFF.

The sample holds many counts of this clonotype. The J gene is TRBJ2-5, the V gene TRBV20-1; tentatively, D is TRBD1 (6 bases). Germline loops: CDR1 DFQATT, CDR2 SNEGSKA (reference sequence). Trimming took 6 bases from V and 5 from J, leaving 16 bases between them. The CDR3 totals 13 residues. The CDR3 DNA is TGCAGTGCGGGGGCTAGTGGGGCCGAGACCCAGTACTTC. Translation gives CSAGASGAETQYF.